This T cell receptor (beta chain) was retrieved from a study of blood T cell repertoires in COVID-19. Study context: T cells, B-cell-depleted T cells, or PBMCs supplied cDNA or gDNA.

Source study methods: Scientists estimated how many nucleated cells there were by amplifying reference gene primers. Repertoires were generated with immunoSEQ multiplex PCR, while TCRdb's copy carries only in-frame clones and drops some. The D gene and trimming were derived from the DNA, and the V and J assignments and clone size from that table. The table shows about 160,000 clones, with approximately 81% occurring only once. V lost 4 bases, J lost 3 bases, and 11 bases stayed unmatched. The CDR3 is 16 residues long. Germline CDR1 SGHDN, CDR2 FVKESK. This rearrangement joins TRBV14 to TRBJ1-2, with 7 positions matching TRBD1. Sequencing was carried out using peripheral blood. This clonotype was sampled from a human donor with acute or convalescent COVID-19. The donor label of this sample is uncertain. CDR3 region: CASSLYGLQGDYGYTF. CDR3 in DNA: TGTGCCAGCAGCCTTTATGGACTGCAGGGGGACTATGGCTACACCTTC. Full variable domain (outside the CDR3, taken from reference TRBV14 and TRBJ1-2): EAGVTQFPSHSVIEKGQTVTLRCDPISGHDNLYWYRRVMGKEIKFLLHFVKESKQDESGMPNNRFLAERTGGTYSTLKVQPAELEDSGVYFCASSLYGLQGDYGYTFGSGTRLTVV.